Included here is one TCR beta chain sequence, with context. The antigen it binds to is not known. One base away there is no much larger clone; base qualities are not given. This sample is drawn from a study of blood T cells in healthy people across ages (dated by TCRdb to about 2015). About the investigation overall: In model experiments, template switching captured roughly one uniquely barcoded TCR beta cDNA molecule for every two T cells. Age-related changes in TCR beta repertoire diversity were measured in the study by deep sequencing normalized with unique cDNA molecular identifiers. Four age groups were formed from the donors: young (average roughly 15 years), middle-aged (roughly 38), aged (approximately 60) and long-lived (more than 75). To avoid experimental bias, donors of different ages were spread randomly across the sequencing lanes. Two additional independent replicas of 1 million unique cDNA reads from the same blood draw were analyzed for two donors (one aged 18 to 30 and one aged 80 or older). The paper's findings and limits, for the study overall: Observed TCR beta diversity per million T cells fell roughly linearly with age, and a significant reduction was already apparent by age around 44. Conclusive comparison of naive and antigen-experienced compartments was prevented by the profiling of bulk unsorted PBMCs. The percentage of naive T cells measured by flow cytometry correlated strongly with observed TCR beta diversity. Because the CMV infection status of the donors was unknown, age-related changes in expanded clonotypes may potentially have been confounded. Estimates of total diversity based on one million sequenced T cells were regarded as lower bounds and as underestimates. Compared with the aged group, the long-lived group had more naive CD4+ T cells, fewer expanded clones and increased TCR diversity, suggesting age selection.

The library was prepared using 5' RACE. TCRdb shows the sequencer as Illumina HiSeq 2500. A second PCR of about 6 to 12 cycles was run with a J-beta primer mix and a sample-barcoded 5' primer. A unique molecular identifier was introduced onto each TCR beta cDNA molecule by a template-switch 5' adaptor carrying 12 random nucleotides. Each sample yielded at least 3 million CDR3-containing paired-end reads. First-strand cDNA was synthesized from all RNA with the Mint cDNA synthesis kit, primed by a TRBC-specific oligonucleotide. After uracil-DNA glycosylase treatment, a first 18-cycle PCR used universal primers M1SS and BC2_uni_R on all cDNA. Per the source publication's procedure: Each sample was normalized by randomly selecting 1 million high-quality reads, each carrying a distinct molecular identifier. Instead of being binned into consensus sequences, reads that shared molecular identifiers were thrown out. MiTCR, with a Q25 quality threshold and the strictest error-elimination algorithm, was used for CDR3 identification, clonotype clustering and error correction. A nonparametric unseen species model with Euler transformation was used to estimate lower-bound total TCR beta diversity. TCRdb reworked the public reads: Q25 trimming with fastp, MiXCR clone assembly, productive beta chains retained. CDR3 protein duplicates are merged, each entry listing the most common genes and DNA. The V and J calls follow TCRdb's processing rather than the paper's. The sample includes roughly 860,000 distinct CDR3 sequences, with approximately 65% observed a single time. The ten top clones hold about 27% of the sample.

From V the trimming removes 3 bases and from J it removes 5 bases, while the gene matches leave 13 bases of the junction unaccounted for. Via the germline V gene, CDR1 is LGHNA and CDR2 YSLEER. The CDR3 runs 18 residues from the cysteine to the phenylalanine. The CDR3 DNA has 54 bases and is translated from base 1. The roughly 38 donors, aged about 6 to 95 years, were systemically healthy Caucasian individuals from Russia. Ten milliliters of peripheral blood were drawn from each donor into EDTA-treated Vacutainer tubes. Ficoll-Paque density-gradient centrifugation was used to isolate PBMCs, with at least 6 million obtained per sample. Total RNA, at least 6 micrograms per sample, was extracted from PBMCs with Trizol reagent. For every donor, an aliquot of PBMCs went through flow cytometry to measure the percentages of naive CD45RAhigh/CD27high T cells.

Recombination joined TRBV4-3 with TRBJ2-1, and TRBD1 aligns with 10 junction nucleotides. This sequence was found in a man younger than 45 in good health. The sequencing sample was made of blood. CDR3 reads: CASSHTAGTGVFHNEQFF. The DNA reads TGCGCCAGCAGCCACACGGCAGGGACAGGGGTTTTCCACAATGAGCAGTTCTTC.